This T cell receptor (beta chain) was sequenced during a study of vaccination effects on CD4 cells after COVID-19. About this clone: Its cognate antigen is unknown.

Before any sequencing was done, the ViraFEST assay used viral peptide pools to expand antigen-specific CD4+ T cells. The culture ran for nine to eleven days, and then CD4+ T cells were isolated. Nucleocapsid antibodies stayed negative before and after vaccination, showing no earlier SARS-CoV-2 infection. Some 2.1 million PBMC per well received approximately 10 IU/ml IL-2 and around 9.8 ug/ml peptides in culture. Both day 3 and day 7 saw half the medium replaced with IL-2 medium. The method was immunoSEQ multiplex PCR; TCRdb's version includes in-frame clones alone and lacks a portion of them. The data hold 65,000 or so clones, with 76% observed a single time. CDR1 and CDR2 from the germline V gene are SGHRS and YFSETQ. The CDR3 runs to 12 residues. V was clipped by 4 bases and J by 6 bases, with 10 bases between them.

The gene calls are TRBV5-1 and TRBJ1-2, with TRBD1 as a possible D gene (5 bases). The sample consisted of CD4+ T cells from PBMCs cultured with HCoV-NL63 spike peptides, taken before COVID-19 vaccination. The receptor's source is a human donor who received a COVID-19 vaccine. The CDR3 spells CASSITQDGYTF. CDR3 bases: TGCGCCAGCAGCATTACACAGGATGGCTACACCTTC.